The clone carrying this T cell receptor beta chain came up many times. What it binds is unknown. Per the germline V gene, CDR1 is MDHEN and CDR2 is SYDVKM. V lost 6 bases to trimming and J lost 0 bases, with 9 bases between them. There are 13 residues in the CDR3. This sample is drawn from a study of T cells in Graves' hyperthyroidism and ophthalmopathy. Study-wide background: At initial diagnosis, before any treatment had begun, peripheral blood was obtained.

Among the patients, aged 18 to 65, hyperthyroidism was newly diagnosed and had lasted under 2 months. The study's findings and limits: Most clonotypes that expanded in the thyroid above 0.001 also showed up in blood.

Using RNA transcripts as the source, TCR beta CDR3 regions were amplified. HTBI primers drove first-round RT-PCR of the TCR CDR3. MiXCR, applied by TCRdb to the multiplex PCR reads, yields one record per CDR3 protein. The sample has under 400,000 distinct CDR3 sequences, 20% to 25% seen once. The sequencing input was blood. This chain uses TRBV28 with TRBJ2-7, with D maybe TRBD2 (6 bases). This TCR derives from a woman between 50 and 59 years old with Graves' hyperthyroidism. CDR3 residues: CASRVGGSYEQYF. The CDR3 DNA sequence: TGTGCCAGCAGAGTCGGGGGCTCCTACGAGCAGTACTTC.